The T cell receptor beta chain described here comes from a study of blood T cell repertoires in COVID-19. Study-level background: Both acute and convalescent COVID-19 samples were obtained from the United States, Italy and Spain. T cells, B-cell-depleted T cells, or PBMCs provided the cDNA or gDNA that served as material.

Per the original methods: Reference gene primers were amplified, and this amplification served to estimate nucleated cell counts. Method: immunoSEQ multiplex PCR; TCRdb's copy keeps in-frame clones and lacks some. V, J and clone size were drawn from that table, and D and trimming were deduced from the DNA. The profile shows 160,000 or so clones, around four fifths of them singletons. The CDR3 runs 15 residues. Trimming shortened V by 0 bases and J by 5 bases, and 11 bases separated the two germline ends. CDR1 SEHNR and CDR2 FQNEAQ come from the germline V gene (reference sequence). The sequence came from a woman of 80 years or more with acute or convalescent COVID-19. The rearrangement links TRBV7-9 to TRBJ2-1, with D uncertain. Sequencing input: peripheral blood. In DNA, the CDR3 is TGTGCCAGCAGCTTAGCCTTTAGCAGTCACAATGAGCAGTTCTTC. Its protein product is CASSLAFSSHNEQFF.